This paragraph covers one TCR beta chain sequence. Its antigen remains unknown. This sample is part of a study of CD8+CD57+ T cells in acquired aplastic anemia. Sequenced patients had shown CD8+CD57+ cell expansion by flow cytometry. Severe acquired aplastic anemia was diagnosed in all patients. Study outcomes and limitations: Patients did not significantly differ from controls in CD8+ Simpson's diversity.

There are 13 residues in the CDR3. Germline V lookup: CDR1 SGHRS, CDR2 YFSETQ. J was trimmed by 6 bases and V by 5 bases; bases with no gene match: 1. Using genomic DNA as the template, TCR beta VDJ and CDR3 profiling was carried out. TCRdb recomputed calls from the reads with MiXCR, one row per CDR3 protein. Of 150,000 to 200,000 distinct CDR3 sequences in the sample, around half were seen once. This receptor was taken from a human donor with aplastic anemia. The chain carries TRBV5-1 and TRBJ2-1; TRBD2 matches 11 bases. Sequencing was carried out using sorted CD4+, CD8+, or CD8+CD57+ T cells (not recorded which) from PBMCs. The CDR3 DNA follows: TGCGCCAGCAGAGGGACTAGCGGCAATGAGCAGTTCTTC. This translates into CASRGTSGNEQFF.